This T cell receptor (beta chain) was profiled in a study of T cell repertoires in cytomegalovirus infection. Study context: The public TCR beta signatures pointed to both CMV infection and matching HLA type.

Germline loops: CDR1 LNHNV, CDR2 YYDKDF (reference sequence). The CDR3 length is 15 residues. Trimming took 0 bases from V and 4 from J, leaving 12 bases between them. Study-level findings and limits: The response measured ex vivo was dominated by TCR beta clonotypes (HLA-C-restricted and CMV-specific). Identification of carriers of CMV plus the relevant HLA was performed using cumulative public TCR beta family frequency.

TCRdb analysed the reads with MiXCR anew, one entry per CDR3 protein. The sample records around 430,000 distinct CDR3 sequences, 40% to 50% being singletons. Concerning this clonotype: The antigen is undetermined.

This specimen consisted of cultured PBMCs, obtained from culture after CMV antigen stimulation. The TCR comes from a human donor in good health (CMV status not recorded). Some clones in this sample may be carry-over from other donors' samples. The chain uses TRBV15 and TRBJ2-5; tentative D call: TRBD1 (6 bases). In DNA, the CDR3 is TGTGCCACCAGCAGAGATGGGGGCAGGGGAGAGACCCAGTACTTC. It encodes CATSRDGGRGETQYF. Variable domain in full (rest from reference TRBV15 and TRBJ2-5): DAMVIQNPRYQVTQFGKPVTLSCSQTLNHNVMYWYQQKSSQAPKLLFHYYDKDFNNEADTPDNFQSRRPNTSFCFLDIRSPGLGDTAMYLCATSRDGGRGETQYFGPGTRLLVL.